The rows below give T cell receptor beta chains drawn from one sample of a study of blood T cell repertoires in COVID-19. The data were produced by immunoSEQ multiplex PCR, yet TCRdb's version contains in-frame clones alone and is incomplete. The data show 70,000 to 90,000 clones, roughly 70% seen once. What was sequenced was peripheral blood. The receptors derive from a human donor with acute or convalescent COVID-19. The donor label of this sample is uncertain. Both conserved end residues are trimmed from each CDR3. Not every row has a clone size; where given, it reads once, few, many or a size class.

j_call v_call clone_size cdr3_aa
TRBJ1-5 TRBV2 once ASSEAEAVAQPQH
TRBJ2-7 TRBV15 few ATSRPGQGNYEQY
TRBJ1-5 TRBV5-6 NA ASSLFRAGSNQPQH
TRBJ2-7 TRBV19 NA ASSIHREGNEQY
TRBJ1-1 TRBV12-3/TRBV12-4 few ASSFKGVPF
TRBJ2-1 TRBV7-8 few ASSKGGPGGNNEQF
TRBJ2-5 TRBV3-1/TRBV3-2 NA ASSRSGGYQETQY
TRBJ1-1 TRBV2 NA ASSGPRNTEAF
TRBJ2-3 TRBV11-1 NA ASSFRWRGLTDTQY
TRBJ2-1 TRBV18 NA ASSPRDRIEGNEQF
TRBJ2-3 TRBV7-2 NA ASSWQGGADTQY
TRBJ1-5 TRBV10-2 NA ASRNRESFQPQH
TRBJ1-2 TRBV30 NA ARSVSGANYGYT
TRBJ2-1 TRBV4-3 few ASSQGLAPSQF
TRBJ1-1 TRBV6-2/TRBV6-3 NA ASSYLAALNTEAF
TRBJ2-1 TRBV6-5 NA ASSYRDRDNEQF
TRBJ1-5 TRBV11-2 NA ASSPSPGGNQPQH
TRBJ1-3 TRBV4-1 few ASSQDPDGSRGQGSGNTIY
TRBJ2-3 TRBV6-5 few ASSYSRTSGTDTQY
TRBJ1-1 TRBV9 many ASSVAPRFREAF
TRBJ2-2 TRBV7-6 NA ASSLGTGAFANTGELF
TRBJ2-7 TRBV28 NA ASSLDPSGSYEQY
TRBJ1-3 TRBV3-1/TRBV3-2 NA ASSRTVGNTIY
TRBJ2-2 TRBV11-3 NA ASSFRGHTGELF
TRBJ2-2 TRBV3-1/TRBV3-2 once ASSQGGGELF
TRBJ2-1 TRBV7-2 NA ASRPRTGLYEQF
TRBJ2-3 TRBV6-5 NA ASSLGQPRTDTQY
TRBJ1-5 TRBV4-1 NA ASSSAYRNQPQH
TRBJ1-1 TRBV18 NA ASSEDRGRTEAF
TRBJ2-2 TRBV19 NA ASRPPPPGNTGELF
TRBJ1-1 TRBV28 NA ASKGGTEAF
TRBJ2-4 TRBV2 once ASSELGAGVIQY
TRBJ1-5 TRBV28 NA ASRLSAGGHQPQH
TRBJ1-4 TRBV7-2 NA ASSLAPGVVEFEKLF
TRBJ2-5 TRBV2 NA ASSQAGRKETQY
TRBJ1-2 TRBV5-8 NA ASSLDRGYGYT
TRBJ1-4 TRBV19 NA ASSGRQGRNEKLF
TRBJ2-2 TRBV24-1 NA ATSDSGTSGTWRTGELF
TRBJ2-1 TRBV10-3 NA AISVGSGVYNEQF
TRBJ1-4 TRBV28 once ASSYQEGWYEKLF
TRBJ2-5 TRBV7-8 medium-sized ASSQSRDRARETQY
TRBJ2-3 TRBV5-4 few ASSLVADTQY
TRBJ2-5 TRBV6-5 NA ASSYSGHPQETQY
TRBJ2-2 TRBV7-8 NA ASRSGTSMIGELF
TRBJ1-1 TRBV7-9 NA ASSLAVGQGGTEAF
TRBJ2-3 TRBV28 NA ASSVQVSTDTQY
TRBJ1-2 TRBV3-1/TRBV3-2 once ASSQLQGGGYT
TRBJ1-5 TRBV29-1 NA SVTTGAGNQPQH
TRBJ1-1 TRBV19 NA ASCGRVNTEAF
TRBJ1-5 TRBV10-3 NA AISGTVEPQH
TRBJ1-1 TRBV18 few ASSPQKSTEAF
TRBJ1-2 TRBV7-9 NA ASSLEDRGGYT
TRBJ1-5 TRBV24-1 NA ATSDSRTGGRNQPQH
TRBJ1-1 TRBV3-1/TRBV3-2 NA ASSQEGAMNTEAF
TRBJ2-3 TRBV27 few ASGLSTDTQY
TRBJ1-2 TRBV6-6 NA ASTPTDRGYGYT
TRBJ1-2 TRBV6-5 NA ASSLGPTGRYGYT
TRBJ2-3 TRBV30 NA AWSGGLAGADTQY
TRBJ2-7 TRBV9 NA ASSARTSGSPYEQY
TRBJ2-3 TRBV6-5 NA ASSYSLAQDTQY